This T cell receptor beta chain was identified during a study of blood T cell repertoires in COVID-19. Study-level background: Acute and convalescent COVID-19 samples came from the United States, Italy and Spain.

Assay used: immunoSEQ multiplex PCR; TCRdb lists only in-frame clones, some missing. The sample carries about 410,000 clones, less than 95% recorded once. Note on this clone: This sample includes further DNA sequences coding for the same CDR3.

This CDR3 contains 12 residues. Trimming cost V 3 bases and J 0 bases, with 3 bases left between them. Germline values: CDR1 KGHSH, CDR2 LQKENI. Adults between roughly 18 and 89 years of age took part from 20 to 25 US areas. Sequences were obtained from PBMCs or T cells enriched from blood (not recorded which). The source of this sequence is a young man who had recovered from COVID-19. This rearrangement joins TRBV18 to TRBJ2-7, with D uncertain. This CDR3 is CASSPSSYEQYF. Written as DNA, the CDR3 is TGTGCCAGCTCACCCAGCTCCTACGAGCAGTACTTC.